This paragraph reports one T cell receptor (beta chain). This sample is drawn from a study of blood T cell repertoires in COVID-19. V trimming: 9 bases; J trimming: 4 bases; junction bases outside the gene matches: 7. Germline V gene data show CDR1 as KGHDR and CDR2 as SFDVKD. This CDR3 has 15 residues. Clones were read by immunoSEQ multiplex PCR, and TCRdb kept only the in-frame ones, dropping some. This table has about 250,000 clones, around 88% appearing once. During active infection, Seattle patients enrolled and were then monitored through disease. This clonotype was sampled from a young woman with COVID-19, enrolled during active disease. The gene calls are TRBV24-1 and TRBJ2-3; 12 nucleotides agree with TRBD1. Material for sequencing was peripheral blood. CDR3 DNA: TGTGCCACCGCGGGACAGGGGGCTTTCGCAGATACGCAGTATTTT. Protein product: CATAGQGAFADTQYF.